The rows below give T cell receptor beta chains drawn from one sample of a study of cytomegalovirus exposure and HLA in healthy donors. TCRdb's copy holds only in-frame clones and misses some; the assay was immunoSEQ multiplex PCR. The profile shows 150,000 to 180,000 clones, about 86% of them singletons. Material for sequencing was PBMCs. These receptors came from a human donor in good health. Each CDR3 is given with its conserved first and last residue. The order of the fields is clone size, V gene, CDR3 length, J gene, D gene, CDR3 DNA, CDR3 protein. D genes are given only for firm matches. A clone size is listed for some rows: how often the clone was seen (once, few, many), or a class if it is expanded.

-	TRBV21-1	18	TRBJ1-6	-	TGTGCCAGCCGATTAAATGCCCTAAACAGGGTTAGCAATTCACCCCTCCACTTT	CASRLNALNRVSNSPLHF
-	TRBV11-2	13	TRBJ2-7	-	TGTGCCAGCAGCCTCGGGACATACTACGAGCAGTACTTC	CASSLGTYYEQYF
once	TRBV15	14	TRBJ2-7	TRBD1	TGTGCCACCAGCTACCGGGACAGGGGCCACGAGCAGTACTTC	CATSYRDRGHEQYF
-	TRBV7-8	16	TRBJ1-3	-	TGTGCCAGCAGCTTAGCAGGGACATTCTCTGGAAACACCATATATTTT	CASSLAGTFSGNTIYF
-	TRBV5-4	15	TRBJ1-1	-	TGTGCCAGCAGCCATTCCGCCTTTAGGTCGGAGCATGCTTTCTTT	CASSHSAFRSEHAFF
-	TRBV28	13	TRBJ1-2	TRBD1	TGTGCCAGCAGAGATCGGGACAGTTATGGCTACACCTTC	CASRDRDSYGYTF
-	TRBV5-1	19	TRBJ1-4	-	TGCGCCAGCAGCTTGTCCGGCAGGGGAGTGGGGGCAACTAATGAAAAACTGTTTTTT	CASSLSGRGVGATNEKLFF
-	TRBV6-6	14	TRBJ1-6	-	TGTGCCAGCAGTTACGCGCGGGCTGGTTCACCCCTCCACTTT	CASSYARAGSPLHF
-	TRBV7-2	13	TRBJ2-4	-	TGTGCCAGCAGCTTCGGTAGCAGAAACATTCAGTACTTC	CASSFGSRNIQYF
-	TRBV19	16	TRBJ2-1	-	TGTGCCAGTAGTATAGCCCCAGACAGAACCTACAATGAGCAGTTCTTC	CASSIAPDRTYNEQFF
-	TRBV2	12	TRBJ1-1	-	TGTGCCAGCAGTGAAGGAACGGGTGAAGCTTTCTTT	CASSEGTGEAFF
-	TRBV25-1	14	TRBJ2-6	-	TGTGCCAGCATCTCTTCCTCTGGGGCCAACGTCCTGACTTTC	CASISSSGANVLTF
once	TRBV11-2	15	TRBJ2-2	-	TGTGCCAGCAGCTTTCTGGCCAGGGGCACCGGGGAGCTGTTTTTT	CASSFLARGTGELFF
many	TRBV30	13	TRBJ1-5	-	TGTGCCTGGAGTGTACGAGAGAATCAGCCCCAGCATTTT	CAWSVRENQPQHF
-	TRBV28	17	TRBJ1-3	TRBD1	TGTGCCAGCAGTCTACAGGGGCGACTTAGCTCTGGAAACACCATATATTTT	CASSLQGRLSSGNTIYF
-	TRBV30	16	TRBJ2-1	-	TGTGCCTGGAGTGTACTCTTTCAGGCCTCCTACAATGAGCAGTTCTTC	CAWSVLFQASYNEQFF
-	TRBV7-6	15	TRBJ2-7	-	TGTGCCAGCAGCTTAGGAGGTGGCCTTTCCTACGAGCAGTACTTC	CASSLGGGLSYEQYF
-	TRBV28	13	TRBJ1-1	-	TGTGCCAGCATCCTTAGTGGGAGAAATGAAGCTTTCTTT	CASILSGRNEAFF
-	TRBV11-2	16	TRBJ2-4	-	TGTGCCAGCAGCCCTTCCAGGGTGGGGACAAGAGACATTCAGTACTTC	CASSPSRVGTRDIQYF
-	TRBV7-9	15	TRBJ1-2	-	TGTGCCAGCCGACCAGGCACACCTAAAGCGGATGGCTACACCTTC	CASRPGTPKADGYTF
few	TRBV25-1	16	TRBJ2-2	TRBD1	TGTGCCAGCAGGAAATCCGGGACAGGGGGGTCGGGGGAGCTGTTTTTT	CASRKSGTGGSGELFF
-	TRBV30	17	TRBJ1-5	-	TGTGCCTGGAGTCGCGGGGAGGGGGGTAAGGGCAATCAGCCCCAGCATTTT	CAWSRGEGGKGNQPQHF
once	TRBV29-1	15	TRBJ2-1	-	TGCAGCGTCCTCACTTTGTCGGGGTTACAAAATGAGCAGTTCTTC	CSVLTLSGLQNEQFF
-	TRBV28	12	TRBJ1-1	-	TGTGCCAGCAGCCCTGTTGGGAGGGGAGCTTTCTTT	CASSPVGRGAFF
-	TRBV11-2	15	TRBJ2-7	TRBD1	TGTGCCAGCAGCTTACCGGGACAGGGTTCCTACGAGCAGTACTTC	CASSLPGQGSYEQYF
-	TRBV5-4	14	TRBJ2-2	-	TGTGCCAGCAGCTTATCAGGGGAGTTACGGGAGCTGTTTTTT	CASSLSGELRELFF
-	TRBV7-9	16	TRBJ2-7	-	TGTGCCAGCAGCTTGGAGGGAGCAGGGCCGGTGAGGGAGCAGTACTTC	CASSLEGAGPVREQYF
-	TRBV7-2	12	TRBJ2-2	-	TGTGCCAGCAGCTTAGCTAACGGGGAGCTGTTTTTT	CASSLANGELFF
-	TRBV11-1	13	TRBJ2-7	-	TGTGCCAGCAGCTCCGGGACTCGCTACGAGCAGTACTTC	CASSSGTRYEQYF
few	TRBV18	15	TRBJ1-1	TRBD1	TGTGCCAGCTCACCGGACAGGGTACCCAACACTGAAGCTTTCTTT	CASSPDRVPNTEAFF
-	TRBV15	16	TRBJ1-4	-	TGTGCCACCAGCAGCCCTTTGGGCAGGGAAGGTGAAAAACTGTTTTTT	CATSSPLGREGEKLFF
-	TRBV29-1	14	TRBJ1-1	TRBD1	TGCAGCGTCGGGACAGGTTTAATGAACACTGAAGCTTTCTTT	CSVGTGLMNTEAFF
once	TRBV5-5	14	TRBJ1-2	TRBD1	TGTGCCAGCAGCACCGGGACAGGGAACTATGGCTACACCTTC	CASSTGTGNYGYTF
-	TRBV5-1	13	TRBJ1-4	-	TGCGCCAGCAGGCAGATTGCTTACGAAAAACTGTTTTTT	CASRQIAYEKLFF
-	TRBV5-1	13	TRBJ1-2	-	TGCGCCAGCAGCTTGCTGTGGGGGGGTGGCTACACCTTC	CASSLLWGGGYTF
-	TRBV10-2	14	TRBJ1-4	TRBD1	TGCGCCAGCAGTCTACAGGGGTTGGATGAAAAACTGTTTTTT	CASSLQGLDEKLFF
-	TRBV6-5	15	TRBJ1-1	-	TGTGCCAGCAGTTACTCGATGACAGCGAACACTGAAGCTTTCTTT	CASSYSMTANTEAFF
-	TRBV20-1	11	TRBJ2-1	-	TGCAGTCCGCAGTTGGTCAATGAGCAGTTCTTC	CSPQLVNEQFF
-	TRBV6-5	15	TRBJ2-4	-	TGTGCCAGCAGCCTCCTCGGGGTAGCCAAAAACATTCAGTACTTC	CASSLLGVAKNIQYF